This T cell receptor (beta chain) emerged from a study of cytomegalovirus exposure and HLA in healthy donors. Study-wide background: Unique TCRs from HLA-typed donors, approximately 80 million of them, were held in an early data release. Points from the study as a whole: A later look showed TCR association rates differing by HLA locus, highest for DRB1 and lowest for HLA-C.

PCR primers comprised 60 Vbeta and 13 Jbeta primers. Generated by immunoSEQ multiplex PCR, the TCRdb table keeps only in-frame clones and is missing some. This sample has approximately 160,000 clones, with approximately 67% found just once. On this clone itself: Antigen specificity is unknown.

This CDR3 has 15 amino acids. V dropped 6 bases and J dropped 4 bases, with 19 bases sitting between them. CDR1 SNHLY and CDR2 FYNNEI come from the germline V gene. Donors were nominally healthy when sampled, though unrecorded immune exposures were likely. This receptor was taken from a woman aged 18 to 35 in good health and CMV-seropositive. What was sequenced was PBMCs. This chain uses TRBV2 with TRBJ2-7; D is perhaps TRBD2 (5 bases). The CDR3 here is CASRTLLGRGYEQYF. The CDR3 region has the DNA TGTGCCAGCAGAACCCTCCTCGGTCGGGGTTACGAGCAGTACTTC.